This T cell receptor beta chain was recorded in a study of cytomegalovirus exposure and HLA in healthy donors. Study-wide findings and caveats: Being productive about 87% or about 30% of the time was typical of most TCR beta V segments in an earlier analysis.

On this clone: Its antigen is not identified.

This CDR3 is 13 amino acids long. V was shortened by 5 bases and J by 4 bases, with 11 bases between the two germline ends. CDR1 is MNHEY and CDR2 is SVGAGI in the germline V gene. A multiplex PCR was run with 60 Vbeta primers and 13 Jbeta primers. Assay: immunoSEQ multiplex PCR; the TCRdb copy retains only in-frame clones and omits some. The sample has roughly 120,000 clones; roughly 88% are singletons. The chain employs TRBV6-5 and TRBJ1-2; D not resolved. The origin of this receptor is a woman younger than 30 in good health and CMV-seropositive. Sequencing was done on a sample of PBMCs. The CDR3 sequence: CASSEPTTYGYTF. CDR3 DNA sequence: TGTGCCAGCAGTGAGCCGACAACCTATGGCTACACCTTC.